This TCR beta chain was found in a study of OX40 agonist ivuxolimab in advanced cancers. Looking at the study overall: Hepatocellular carcinoma, melanoma, renal cell or head and neck cancer was diagnosed in the dose-escalation patients.

A note on this clone: Its antigen is unidentified.

Patients were ineligible given autoimmune disease history or systemic immunosuppression. Study observations and caveats: The study did not work out the antigen specificity of the expanded peripheral T cells.

TCRdb's table, derived via immunoSEQ multiplex PCR, lists solely in-frame clones and lacks some. This table has about 41,000 clones, more than 80% appearing once. This specimen was CD4+ or CD8+ T cells sorted from blood, taken in a trial of the OX40 agonist ivuxolimab. This clonotype originated in an adult with an advanced solid tumor such as melanoma, head and neck, liver or kidney cancer.

CDR3 protein: CASSLGEGNTEAFF. The CDR3 DNA reads as TGTGCCAGCAGCTTAGGGGAGGGGAACACTGAAGCTTTCTTT. The chain carries TRBV7-9 and TRBJ1-1, with no clear D. Germline V gene data show CDR1 as SEHNR and CDR2 as FQNEAQ (reference sequence). The V and J ends lost 1 base and 1 base respectively, with 7 bases between them. The CDR3 is 14 amino acids.